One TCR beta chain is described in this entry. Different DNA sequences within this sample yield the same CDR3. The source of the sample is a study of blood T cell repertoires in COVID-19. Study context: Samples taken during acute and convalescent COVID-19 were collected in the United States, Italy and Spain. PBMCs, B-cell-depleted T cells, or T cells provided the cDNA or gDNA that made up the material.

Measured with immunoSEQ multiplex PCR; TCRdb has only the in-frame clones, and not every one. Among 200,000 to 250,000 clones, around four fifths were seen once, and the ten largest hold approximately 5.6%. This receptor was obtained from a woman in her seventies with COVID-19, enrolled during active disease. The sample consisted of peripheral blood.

The CDR3 DNA follows: TGCAGCGTTCACAGGGGCTACGAGCAGTACTTC. This encodes CSVHRGYEQYF. The chain is built from TRBV29-1 and TRBJ2-7; 7 nucleotides match TRBD1. Germline CDR1 and CDR2: SQVTM and ANQGSEA. The CDR3 length is 11 residues. With V trimmed by 5 bases and J by 3 bases, 1 base remained unmatched.